This paragraph covers one TCR beta chain sequence. The sample belongs to a study of radiation and T cells in renal cell carcinoma. Assay used: immunoSEQ multiplex PCR; TCRdb lists only in-frame clones, some missing. The table shows some 70,000 clones, with roughly 87% occurring only once. Germline V gene lookup returns CDR1 MGHRA and CDR2 YSYEKL. The CDR3 is made up of 20 amino acids. Unmatched junction bases numbered 14, after V lost 2 bases and J lost 0 bases. Stated time point: blood 2 weeks post-SBRT. The treatment: 15 Gy SBRT to primary tumor, nephrectomy 4 weeks later. The chain employs TRBV4-1 and TRBJ2-2; 8 bases are shared with TRBD2. The sample consisted of blood, taken from a patient whose treatment included radiotherapy and nephrectomy. This sequence was found in a man aged 55 to 69 with renal cell carcinoma. CDR3: CASSQRRQRERPANTGELFF. CDR3 coding DNA: TGCGCCAGCAGCCAACGAAGGCAGCGGGAGAGGCCCGCGAACACCGGGGAGCTGTTTTTT.